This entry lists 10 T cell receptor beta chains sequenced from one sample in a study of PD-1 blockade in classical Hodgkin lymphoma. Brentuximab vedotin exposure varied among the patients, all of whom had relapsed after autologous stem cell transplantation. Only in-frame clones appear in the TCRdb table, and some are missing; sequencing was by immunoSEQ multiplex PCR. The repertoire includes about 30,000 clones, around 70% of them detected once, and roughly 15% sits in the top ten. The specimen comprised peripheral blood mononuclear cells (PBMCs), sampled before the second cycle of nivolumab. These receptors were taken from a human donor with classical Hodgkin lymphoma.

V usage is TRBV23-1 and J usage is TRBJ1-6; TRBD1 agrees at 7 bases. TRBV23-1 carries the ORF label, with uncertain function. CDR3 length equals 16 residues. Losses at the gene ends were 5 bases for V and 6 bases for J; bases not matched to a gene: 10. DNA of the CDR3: TGCGCCAGCAGTTACCGACAGGGTAGAACTAATTCACCCCTCCACTTT. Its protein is CASSYRQGRTNSPLHF.

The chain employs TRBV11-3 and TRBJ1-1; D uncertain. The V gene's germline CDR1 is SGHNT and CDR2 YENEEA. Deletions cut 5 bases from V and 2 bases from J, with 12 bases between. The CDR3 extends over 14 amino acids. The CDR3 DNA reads TGTGCCAGCAGCGGGCGGCACGGTAACACTGAAGCTTTCTTT. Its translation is CASSGRHGNTEAFF. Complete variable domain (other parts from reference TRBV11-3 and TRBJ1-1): EAGVVQSPRYKIIEKKQPVAFWCNPISGHNTLYWYLQNLGQGPELLIRYENEEAVDDSQLPKDRFSAERLKGVDSTLKIQPAELGDSAVYLCASSGRHGNTEAFFGQGTRLTVV.

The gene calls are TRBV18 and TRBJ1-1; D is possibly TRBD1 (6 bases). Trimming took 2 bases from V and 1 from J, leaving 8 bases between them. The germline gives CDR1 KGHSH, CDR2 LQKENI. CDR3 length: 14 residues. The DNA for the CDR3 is TGTGCCAGCTCACCAACGACAGGGAACACTGAAGCTTTCTTT. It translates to CASSPTTGNTEAFF.

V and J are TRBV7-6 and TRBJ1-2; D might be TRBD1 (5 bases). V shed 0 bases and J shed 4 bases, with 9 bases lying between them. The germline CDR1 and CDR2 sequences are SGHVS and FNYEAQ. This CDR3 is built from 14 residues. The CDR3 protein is CASSLAGGFYGYTF. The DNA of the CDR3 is TGTGCCAGCAGCTTAGCGGGGGGATTCTATGGCTACACCTTC.

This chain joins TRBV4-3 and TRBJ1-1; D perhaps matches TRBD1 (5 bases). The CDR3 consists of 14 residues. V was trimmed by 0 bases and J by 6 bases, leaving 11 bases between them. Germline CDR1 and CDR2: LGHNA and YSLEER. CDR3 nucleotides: TGCGCCAGCAGCCAAGATCGGGCGGGGCCTGAAGCTTTCTTT. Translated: CASSQDRAGPEAFF.

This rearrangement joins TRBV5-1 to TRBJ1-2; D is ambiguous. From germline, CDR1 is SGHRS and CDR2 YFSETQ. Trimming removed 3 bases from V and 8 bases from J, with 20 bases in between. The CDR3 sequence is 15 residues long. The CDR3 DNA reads TGCGCCAGCAGCTCATCCGGATCCCCGGAATGGGGCTACACCTTC. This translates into CASSSSGSPEWGYTF.

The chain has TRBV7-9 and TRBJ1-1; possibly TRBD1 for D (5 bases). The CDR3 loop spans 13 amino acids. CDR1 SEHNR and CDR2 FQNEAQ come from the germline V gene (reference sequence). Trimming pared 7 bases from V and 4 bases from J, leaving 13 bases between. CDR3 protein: CASKNWGSTEAFF. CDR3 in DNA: TGTGCCAGCAAAAATTGGGGGAGCACTGAAGCTTTCTTT. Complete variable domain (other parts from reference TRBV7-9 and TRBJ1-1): DTGVSQNPRHKITKRGQNVTFRCDPISEHNRLYWYRQTLGQGPEFLTYFQNEAQLEKSRLLSDRFSAERPKGSFSTLEIQRTEQGDSAMYLCASKNWGSTEAFFGQGTRLTVV.

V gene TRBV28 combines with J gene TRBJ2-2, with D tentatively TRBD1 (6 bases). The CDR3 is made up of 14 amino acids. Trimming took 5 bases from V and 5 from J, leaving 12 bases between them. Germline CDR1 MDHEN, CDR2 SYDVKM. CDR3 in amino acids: CASSHRGGTGELFF. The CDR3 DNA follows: TGTGCCAGCAGTCATCGAGGGGGTACCGGGGAGCTGTTTTTT. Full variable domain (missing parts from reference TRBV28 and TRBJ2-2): DVKVTQSSRYLVKRTGEKVFLECVQDMDHENMFWYRQDPGLGLRLIYFSYDVKMKEKGDIPEGYSVSREKKERFSLILESASTNQTSMYLCASSHRGGTGELFFGEGSRLTVL.

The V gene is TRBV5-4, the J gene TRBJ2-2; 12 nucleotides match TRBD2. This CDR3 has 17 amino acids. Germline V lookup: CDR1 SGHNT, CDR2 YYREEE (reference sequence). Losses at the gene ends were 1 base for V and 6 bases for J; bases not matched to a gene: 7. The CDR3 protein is CASSLPSGGVRAGELFF. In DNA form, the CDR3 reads TGTGCCAGCAGCTTGCCTAGCGGGGGGGTAAGAGCCGGGGAGCTGTTTTTT.

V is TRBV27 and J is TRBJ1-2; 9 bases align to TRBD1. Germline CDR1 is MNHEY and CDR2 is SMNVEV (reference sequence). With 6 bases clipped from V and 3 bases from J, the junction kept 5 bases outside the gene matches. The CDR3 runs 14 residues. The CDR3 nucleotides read TGTGCCAGCAGAGCCGGGACAGGGTACTATGGCTACACCTTC. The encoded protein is CASRAGTGYYGYTF.